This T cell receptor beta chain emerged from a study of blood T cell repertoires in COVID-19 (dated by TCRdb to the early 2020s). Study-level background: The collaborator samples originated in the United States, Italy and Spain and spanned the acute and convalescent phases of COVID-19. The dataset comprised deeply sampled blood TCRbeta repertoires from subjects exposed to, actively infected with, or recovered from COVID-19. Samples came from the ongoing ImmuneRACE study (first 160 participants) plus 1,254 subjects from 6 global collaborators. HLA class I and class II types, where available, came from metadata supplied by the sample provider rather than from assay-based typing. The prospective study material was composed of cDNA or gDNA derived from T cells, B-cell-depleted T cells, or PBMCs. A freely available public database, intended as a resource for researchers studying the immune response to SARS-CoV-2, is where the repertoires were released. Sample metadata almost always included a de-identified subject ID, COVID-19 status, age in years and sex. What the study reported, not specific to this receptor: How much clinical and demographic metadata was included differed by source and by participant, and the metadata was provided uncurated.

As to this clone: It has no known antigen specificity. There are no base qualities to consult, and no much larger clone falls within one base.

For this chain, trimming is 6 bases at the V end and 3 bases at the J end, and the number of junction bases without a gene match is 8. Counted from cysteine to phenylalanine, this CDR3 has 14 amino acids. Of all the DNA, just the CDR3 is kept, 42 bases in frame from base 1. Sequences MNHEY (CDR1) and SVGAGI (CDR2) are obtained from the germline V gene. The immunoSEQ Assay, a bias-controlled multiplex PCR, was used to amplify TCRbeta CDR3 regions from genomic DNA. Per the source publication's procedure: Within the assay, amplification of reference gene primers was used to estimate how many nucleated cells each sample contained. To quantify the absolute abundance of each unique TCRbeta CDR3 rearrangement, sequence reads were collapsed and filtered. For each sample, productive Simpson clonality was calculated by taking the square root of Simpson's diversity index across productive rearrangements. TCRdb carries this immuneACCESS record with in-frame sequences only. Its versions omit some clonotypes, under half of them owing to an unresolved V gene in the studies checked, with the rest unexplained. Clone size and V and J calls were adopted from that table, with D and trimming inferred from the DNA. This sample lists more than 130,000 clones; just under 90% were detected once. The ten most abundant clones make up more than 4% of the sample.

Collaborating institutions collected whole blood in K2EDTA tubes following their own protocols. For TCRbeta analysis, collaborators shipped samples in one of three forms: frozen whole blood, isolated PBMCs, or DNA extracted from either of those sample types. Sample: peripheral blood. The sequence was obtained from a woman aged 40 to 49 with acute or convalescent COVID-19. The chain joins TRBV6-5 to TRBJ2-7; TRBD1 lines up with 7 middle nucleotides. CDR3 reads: CASSRTGFYYEQYF. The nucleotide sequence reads TGTGCCAGCAGCCGGACAGGTTTTTACTACGAGCAGTACTTC.